Listed below are T cell receptor beta chains from one sample, sequenced in a study of T cell responses to AZD1222 COVID-19 vaccine. Data came from immunoSEQ multiplex PCR; TCRdb stores just in-frame clones and leaves some out. The data contain about 110,000 clones, 80% to 95% of them singletons. The input for sequencing was peripheral blood, taken on day 0 of AZD1222 vaccination. Source of these receptors: an adult in good health. The CDR3 runs from the conserved cysteine through the conserved F or W. D genes are given only for firm matches. The size of a clone is reported for some rows only, either as once, few or many, or as a class for expanded clones.

D gene,J gene,clone size,V gene,CDR3 protein,CDR3 DNA
TRBD1,TRBJ1-5,.,TRBV19,CASSPRSGQGIGNQPQHF,TGTGCCAGTAGTCCTAGGTCGGGACAGGGGATAGGAAATCAGCCCCAGCATTTT
.,TRBJ2-1,.,TRBV7-8,CASSSKGRDEQFF,TGTGCCAGCAGCTCTAAGGGTCGTGATGAGCAGTTCTTC
.,TRBJ1-2,.,TRBV28,CASSWEIRYGYTF,TGTGCCAGCAGCTGGGAGATTCGCTATGGCTACACCTTC
.,TRBJ2-5,once,TRBV6-5,CASTPGGLGETQYF,TGTGCCAGCACCCCCGGAGGGCTGGGAGAGACCCAGTACTTC
TRBD2,TRBJ2-1,once,TRBV18,CASSRAASGGTYNEQFF,TGTGCCAGCTCTCGTGCGGCTAGCGGGGGCACCTACAATGAGCAGTTCTTC
.,TRBJ1-4,.,TRBV5-1,CASSLLGQGLATNEKLFF,TGCGCCAGCAGCTTGCTTGGCCAGGGACTAGCAACTAATGAAAAACTGTTTTTT
.,TRBJ2-1,.,TRBV2,CASSEPNGNEQFF,TGTGCCAGCAGTGAACCCAATGGCAATGAGCAGTTCTTC
TRBD1,TRBJ2-3,once,TRBV30,CAWAGQGFSDTQYF,TGTGCCTGGGCGGGACAGGGTTTTTCAGATACGCAGTATTTT
.,TRBJ2-5,.,TRBV18,CASSPLTKETQYF,TGTGCCAGCTCACCACTCACGAAAGAGACCCAGTACTTC
.,TRBJ1-6,once,TRBV12-3/TRBV12-4,CASSLSVSPLHF,TGTGCCAGCAGTTTATCGGTTTCACCCCTCCACTTT
.,TRBJ2-3,.,TRBV7-9,CASSGKGYTSTDTQYF,TGTGCCAGCAGCGGAAAGGGGTACACGAGCACAGATACGCAGTATTTT
TRBD1,TRBJ1-4,.,TRBV5-1,CASSTTPGQGSEKLFF,TGCGCCAGCAGCACTACACCGGGACAGGGAAGTGAAAAACTGTTTTTT
.,TRBJ2-7,.,TRBV11-2,CASSLASRGPYEQYF,TGTGCCAGCAGCTTAGCGTCGAGAGGACCCTACGAGCAGTACTTC
TRBD1,TRBJ1-4,few,TRBV29-1,CSVVIRGADEKLFF,TGCAGCGTTGTGATCAGGGGGGCGGATGAAAAACTGTTTTTT
TRBD1,TRBJ2-7,.,TRBV30,CAWIRDRGHEQYF,TGTGCCTGGATAAGGGACAGGGGCCACGAGCAGTACTTC
.,TRBJ2-3,.,TRBV6-1,CASSEGLKDTQYF,TGTGCCAGCAGTGAAGGACTGAAAGATACGCAGTATTTT
.,TRBJ1-1,.,TRBV6-5,CASSYSSAGVRTEAFF,TGTGCCAGCAGTTACTCGTCTGCTGGGGTTCGGACTGAAGCTTTCTTT
.,TRBJ1-5,.,TRBV28,CASSLIGAGQPQHF,TGTGCCAGCAGTTTAATAGGGGCTGGTCAGCCCCAGCATTTT
.,TRBJ1-6,few,TRBV28,CASSLGRNNSPLHF,TGTGCCAGCAGTTTAGGGCGGAACAATTCACCCCTCCACTTT
.,TRBJ1-6,.,TRBV10-1,CASTLDLDSPLHF,TGCGCCAGCACACTGGATTTGGATTCACCCCTCCACTTT
.,TRBJ2-7,.,TRBV30,CAWSPQGHEQYF,TGTGCCTGGAGTCCCCAGGGCCACGAGCAGTACTTC
.,TRBJ1-2,.,TRBV5-1,CASSLDGDYTF,TGCGCCAGCAGCCTGGACGGGGACTACACCTTC
.,TRBJ2-1,.,TRBV6-5,CASSYSGAISDEQFF,TGTGCCAGCAGTTATTCAGGGGCTATCTCCGATGAGCAGTTCTTC
TRBD1,TRBJ1-5,.,TRBV29-1,CSVTGTGIGNQPQHF,TGCAGCGTAACCGGGACAGGGATTGGCAATCAGCCCCAGCATTTT
.,TRBJ1-3,once,TRBV9,CASSVGFRENTIYF,TGTGCCAGCAGCGTAGGTTTCAGAGAAAACACCATATATTTT
.,TRBJ1-5,.,TRBV6-1,CASSDWENQPQHF,TGTGCCAGCAGTGATTGGGAAAATCAGCCCCAGCATTTT
TRBD2,TRBJ2-1,.,TRBV11-2,CASSLVAGGGNEQFF,TGTGCCAGCAGCTTGGTAGCGGGGGGAGGGAATGAGCAGTTCTTC
.,TRBJ1-1,.,TRBV18,CASSPQGNEAFF,TGTGCCAGCTCACCGCAGGGAAATGAAGCTTTCTTT
TRBD1,TRBJ1-2,.,TRBV12-3/TRBV12-4,CASSDNRGYGYTF,TGTGCCAGCAGTGACAACAGGGGCTATGGCTACACCTTC
.,TRBJ1-2,.,TRBV27,CASRATRDRGYGYTF,TGTGCCAGCAGGGCGACGCGGGATAGGGGCTATGGCTACACCTTC
.,TRBJ2-3,.,TRBV2,CASTSERTDTQYF,TGTGCCAGCACGTCGGAACGGACAGATACGCAGTATTTT
.,TRBJ1-1,.,TRBV6-5,CASSYGAGAFF,TGTGCCAGCAGTTACGGGGCTGGGGCTTTCTTT
.,TRBJ1-4,.,TRBV5-6,CASSYGNEKLFF,TGTGCCAGCAGCTATGGTAATGAAAAACTGTTTTTT